The rows below give T cell receptor beta chains drawn from one sample of a study of shared clonotypes between healthy human individuals. TCRdb's table, derived via immunoSEQ multiplex PCR, lists solely in-frame clones and lacks some. The sample records roughly 1,500,000 clones, 97% to 99% being singletons. Source material: naive CD4+ T cells sorted from blood. These TCRs come from a man aged 25-45 years in good health. CDR3s include the opening cysteine and the closing phenylalanine or tryptophan. D genes are given only for firm matches. Rows give clone size only sometimes, using once, few, many, or a class for an expanded clone.

J gene	D gene	clone size	V gene	CDR3 DNA	CDR3 protein
TRBJ2-7	NA	once	TRBV21-1	TGTGCCAGCAGCAAAGTGAGGACTAGAGGCTACGAGCAGTACTTC	CASSKVRTRGYEQYF
TRBJ2-1	NA	NA	TRBV7-3	TGTGCCAGCAGCACCGGGGGTGAGCAGTTCTTC	CASSTGGEQFF
TRBJ2-1	TRBD1	NA	TRBV25-1	TGTGCCAGCAGTGAATACCTACAGGGGGCGAATGAGCAGTTCTTC	CASSEYLQGANEQFF
TRBJ2-7	NA	NA	TRBV5-1	TGCGCCAGCAGCTACAACTACCGGGACTACGAGCAGTACTTC	CASSYNYRDYEQYF
TRBJ2-7	TRBD2	once	TRBV5-1	TGCGCCAGCAGCTTGGCGCTAGCGGGAGGTGCACCCGGCTACGAGCAGTACTTC	CASSLALAGGAPGYEQYF
TRBJ2-7	NA	NA	TRBV29-1	TGCAGCGTTTTCAGCGGAGACTCCTACGAGCAGTACTTC	CSVFSGDSYEQYF
TRBJ2-7	NA	NA	TRBV28	TGTGCCAGCAGAGACACCGGGACGAGGCCCTACGAGCAGTACTTC	CASRDTGTRPYEQYF
TRBJ1-5	NA	NA	TRBV5-1	TGCGCCAGCAGCTTGAGCTACGATCAGCCCCAGCATTTT	CASSLSYDQPQHF
TRBJ2-1	TRBD1	NA	TRBV6-5	TGTGCCAGCAGTAACCGGGACAGGGAGTTCTTC	CASSNRDREFF
TRBJ2-3	NA	NA	TRBV10-3	TGTGCCATCAGTCCTAGCACAGATACGCAGTATTTT	CAISPSTDTQYF
TRBJ2-1	NA	NA	TRBV9	TGTGCCAGCAACCTTCTGGGTGGGGGGTACAATGAGCAGTTCTTC	CASNLLGGGYNEQFF
TRBJ2-2	TRBD1	NA	TRBV5-1	TGCGCCAGCAGCTTGGGAAACAGGGGTTACGCGAACACCGGGGAGCTGTTTTTT	CASSLGNRGYANTGELFF
TRBJ2-6	NA	NA	TRBV7-2	TGTGCCAGCAGCCCCCCCAGGGCTGGGGCCAACGTCCTGACTTTC	CASSPPRAGANVLTF
TRBJ1-2	NA	NA	TRBV6-1	TGTGCCAGCAGCCAGACAGACTATGGCTACACCTTC	CASSQTDYGYTF
TRBJ2-2	NA	NA	TRBV15	TGTGCCACCAGCAGAGATTCGGGGCAGGGGAAGCTGTTTTTT	CATSRDSGQGKLFF
TRBJ2-1	TRBD2	NA	TRBV25-1	TGTGCCAGCAGTGAATTAGCGGGAGCTTTGGGTGAGCAGTTCTTC	CASSELAGALGEQFF
TRBJ1-3	NA	NA	TRBV6-5	TGTGCCAGCAGTTACTCTGACAGACTAGGAAACACCATATATTTT	CASSYSDRLGNTIYF
TRBJ2-1	NA	NA	TRBV20-1	TGCAGTGCTCGGAAGGGGAATGAGCAGTTCTTC	CSARKGNEQFF
TRBJ2-7	NA	NA	TRBV18	TGTGCCAGCTCTCTGGACGACGGGAGCTCCTACGAGCAGTACTTC	CASSLDDGSSYEQYF
TRBJ1-4	TRBD1	NA	TRBV9	TGTGCCAGCAGCATCGCGGGACAGGGTGAAAAACTGTTTTTT	CASSIAGQGEKLFF
TRBJ2-7	NA	NA	TRBV2	TGTGCCAGCAGCGATAGGGACTTCACTTACGAGCAGTACTTC	CASSDRDFTYEQYF
TRBJ1-2	TRBD1	NA	TRBV5-4	TGTGCCAGCAGACCCGGACAGGGGCACTATGGCTACACCTTC	CASRPGQGHYGYTF
TRBJ1-1	NA	NA	TRBV4-2	TGTGCCAGCAGCCAAGAAAAACAGGGAGAAGCTTTCTTT	CASSQEKQGEAFF
TRBJ2-3	NA	NA	TRBV6-6	TGTGCCAGCAGCGAGGGGGGTCCTAGCACAGATACGCAGTATTTT	CASSEGGPSTDTQYF
TRBJ1-3	NA	NA	TRBV5-1	TGCGCCAGCAGCTTGGGTACCGGGTCTGGAAACACCATATATTTT	CASSLGTGSGNTIYF
TRBJ2-6	TRBD1	NA	TRBV5-4	TGTGCCAGCAGCCACCCGACAGGGGTTAAAACTGGGGCCAACGTCCTGACTTTC	CASSHPTGVKTGANVLTF
TRBJ2-2	NA	NA	TRBV7-9	TGTGCCAGCAGCAAGGACGGTGTAGGGGAGCTGTTTTTT	CASSKDGVGELFF
TRBJ2-2	NA	NA	TRBV5-1	TGCGCCAGCAGCGACGCTAGAGCGAACACCGGGGAGCTGTTTTTT	CASSDARANTGELFF
TRBJ2-5	TRBD2	NA	TRBV7-6	TGTGCCAGCAGCTTAGCGCTTGTCGGACTAGGTCAACTGCGGGAGACCCAGTACTTC	CASSLALVGLGQLRETQYF
TRBJ1-1	TRBD1	NA	TRBV5-6	TGTGCCAGCAGCTTTTGGGACAGAATGAACACTGAAGCTTTCTTT	CASSFWDRMNTEAFF
TRBJ2-3	NA	NA	TRBV29-1	TGCAGCGTTGAAGAGCGGGACGGGGGCACGCAGTATTTT	CSVEERDGGTQYF
TRBJ2-7	NA	once	TRBV6-5	TGTGCCAGCGGGCGGACGGTAACCTACGAGCAGTACTTC	CASGRTVTYEQYF
TRBJ2-1	NA	NA	TRBV27	TGTGCCAGCAGTTTACCCGCCCTCTCTGATGAGCAGTTCTTC	CASSLPALSDEQFF
TRBJ2-5	NA	NA	TRBV4-1	TGCGCCAGCAGCCAAGATTCCGCGGGGCTAGGGGCCCGGGGGACCCAGTACTTC	CASSQDSAGLGARGTQYF
TRBJ2-5	NA	NA	TRBV27	TGTGCCAGCAGTTCTTTAGAGTCGTCTCTACAAGAGACCCAGTACTTC	CASSSLESSLQETQYF
TRBJ2-5	TRBD2	NA	TRBV5-1	TGCGCCAGCAGCTTGGGACTAGCGGAGCAGCAAGAGACCCAGTACTTC	CASSLGLAEQQETQYF
TRBJ1-4	NA	NA	TRBV7-8	TGTGCCAGCAGCCGAGGTGGGGTATATGAAAAACTGTTTTTT	CASSRGGVYEKLFF
TRBJ2-1	NA	once	TRBV18	TGTGCCAGCTCACCACCGAGAGGGGGAGTGTTTAATGAGCAGTTCTTC	CASSPPRGGVFNEQFF
TRBJ2-7	TRBD1	NA	TRBV7-2	TGTGCCAGCAGCTTGGACAGGGGGAACTACGAGCAGTACTTC	CASSLDRGNYEQYF
TRBJ2-7	TRBD1	NA	TRBV5-1	TGCGCCAGCAGCCTCGGACAGGGATCCTACGAGCAGTACTTC	CASSLGQGSYEQYF
TRBJ1-4	NA	NA	TRBV5-1	TGCGCCAGCAGCTTCGGACAGCCAGCCCTCAATGAAAAACTGTTTTTT	CASSFGQPALNEKLFF
TRBJ2-7	TRBD1	NA	TRBV15	TGTGCCACCAGCAGAGATGTACAGGGGGGTGAAGAGCAGTACTTC	CATSRDVQGGEEQYF
TRBJ1-2	NA	NA	TRBV5-1	TGCGCCAGCAGTTGGGGGGACGCTAACTATGGCTACACCTTC	CASSWGDANYGYTF
TRBJ1-2	TRBD1	once	TRBV2	TGTGCCAGCCCGCGCCTCGACAGGGACTATGGCTACACCTTC	CASPRLDRDYGYTF
TRBJ1-4	NA	NA	TRBV2	TGTGCCAGCAGCTTCCATGAAAAACTGTTTTTT	CASSFHEKLFF
TRBJ2-5	NA	NA	TRBV25-1	TGTGCCAGCAGTAAATTGGGACCACAAGAGACCCAGTACTTC	CASSKLGPQETQYF
TRBJ2-3	TRBD1	NA	TRBV7-2	TGTGCCAGCAGCTTTACAGGGGGAACAGATACGCAGTATTTT	CASSFTGGTDTQYF
TRBJ2-7	TRBD1	NA	TRBV7-9	TGTGCCAGCAGCTCTGGGACAGGGCGGACCTATTCCTACGAGCAGTACTTC	CASSSGTGRTYSYEQYF
TRBJ1-2	NA	NA	TRBV9	TGTGCCAGCAGCGGAGATCTTTTATGGTCGGGCTACACCTTC	CASSGDLLWSGYTF
TRBJ1-2	TRBD1	NA	TRBV5-1	TGCGCCAGCAAAGAGGGGGACAGTAAAGGCTACACCTTC	CASKEGDSKGYTF